The present TCR beta chain was sequenced within a study of T cell clusters in autoimmune cytopenias. Each sample's input was around 250 ng genomic DNA, some 40,000 genome equivalents. The CDR3 is made up of 16 amino acids. Findings and caveats of the study: TRB repertoire shifts in secondary cytopenia and chronic lymphocytic leukemia mostly reflected lymphoma, not autoimmunity. Primary autoimmune cytopenia patients appeared to lack physiological T cell clusters present in healthy donors. Active autoimmune hepatitis patients had about 3-fold fewer exclusive TRB clusters than healthy donors.

Multiplex touch-down PCR amplified TRB using TRB-A and TRB-B pools in one tube. TCRdb re-called the multiplex PCR reads, yielding one record per CDR3 amino acid sequence without DNA. This sample carries about 8,100 distinct CDR3 sequences, with around 6% going to the ten biggest clones. For this clonotype: Its antigen is undetermined.

This clonotype originated in a human donor with an autoimmune cytopenia or autoimmune hepatitis (not recorded which). This chain joins TRBV12-3 or TRBV12-4 and TRBJ2-7; TCRdb's assignment of TRBD1 cannot be checked, as there is no DNA. The sequenced sample consisted of peripheral blood. The CDR3 sequence: CASSTKPGQPTYEQYF.